The clone carrying this T cell receptor beta chain has just one count. This sample was taken from a study of T cell responses to AZD1222 COVID-19 vaccine. Assay used: immunoSEQ multiplex PCR; TCRdb lists only in-frame clones, some missing. The table includes about 140,000 clones, 90% to 95% detected once. CDR1 is SGHNT and CDR2 is YYREEE in the germline V gene (reference sequence). CDR3 length: 14 amino acids. The ends were cut back, 5 bases at V and 11 bases at J, with 19 bases in the middle. The sequence derives from an adult in good health. This chain links TRBV5-4 with TRBJ1-4; TRBD1 is a possible D gene (5 bases). The sequences come from peripheral blood, collected on day 0 of MenACWY control vaccination. This CDR3 reads CASSDRRGNSKLFF. In DNA form, the CDR3 reads TGTGCCAGCAGTGACCGGAGGGGAAATTCGAAACTGTTTTTT.